The 26 T cell receptor beta chains listed next were all sequenced from one sample in a study of shared clonotypes between healthy human individuals. Naive-designated CD8 cells lacked CD45RO, were positively enriched for CCR7, and omitted terminally differentiated effector memory CD45RA+ cells. Data came from immunoSEQ multiplex PCR; TCRdb stores just in-frame clones and leaves some out. The table includes roughly 850,000 clones, about 97% detected once. The sequenced sample consisted of naive CD8+ T cells sorted from blood. These receptors were obtained from a man aged 25-45 years in good health.

The chain employs TRBV7-9 and TRBJ2-7; 12 bases are a match to TRBD2. Germline lookup yields CDR1 SEHNR and CDR2 FQNEAQ (reference sequence). The J segment lost 4 bases and the V segment lost 5 bases, leaving 9 bases of the junction unmatched. CDR3 length: 16 amino acids. CDR3 amino acids: CASSPTTSGSTYEQYF. DNA for the CDR3: TGTGCCAGCAGCCCAACGACTAGCGGGAGTACTTACGAGCAGTACTTC.

This chain links TRBV7-6 with TRBJ2-7, with D perhaps matching TRBD2 (6 bases). The V gene's germline CDR1 is SGHVS and CDR2 FNYEAQ. CDR3 length equals 14 residues. Trimming stripped 3 bases from V and 2 bases from J, with 11 bases between. The CDR3 DNA reads as TGTGCCAGCAGCTTCGGGGACTCAACCTACGAGCAGTACTTC. Translated: CASSFGDSTYEQYF.

DNA of the CDR3: TGTGCCAGCAGCTCCGTAGGGACAGAGCAGTACTTC. Amino acids: CASSSVGTEQYF. The chain has TRBV11-2 and TRBJ2-7, with a weak D call TRBD1 (6 bases). Trimming shortened V by 4 bases and J by 7 bases, and 11 bases separated the two germline ends. This CDR3 has 12 residues. The germline CDR1 and CDR2 sequences are SGHAT and FQNNGV.

V usage is TRBV29-1 and J usage is TRBJ2-2, with D maybe TRBD2 (5 bases). Germline V CDR1 and CDR2: SQVTM, ANQGSEA. V dropped 4 bases and J dropped 1 base, with 10 bases sitting between them. The CDR3 runs to 14 residues. The CDR3 nucleotides are TGCAGCGTTGGTACGCGGGTGAACACCGGGGAGCTGTTTTTT. This translates into CSVGTRVNTGELFF.

The chain couples TRBV7-3 to TRBJ2-5, with D possibly matching TRBD2 (7 bases). The germline CDR1 and CDR2 sequences are SGHTA and FQGTGA. This CDR3 comprises 13 residues. V was trimmed by 5 bases and J by 6 bases, leaving 13 bases between them. CDR3 in amino acids: CASSPWGGKTQYF. Here the CDR3 DNA reads TGTGCCAGCAGCCCATGGGGGGGCAAGACCCAGTACTTC.

The chain carries TRBV25-1 and TRBJ2-1; D assignment may be TRBD1 or TRBD2 (5 bases each). CDR3 length: 14 residues. The germline V gene has CDR1 MGHDK and CDR2 SYGVNS. CDR3 sequence (DNA): TGTGCGGCCTCCGGGACCCAACCGGTCGATGAGCAGTTCTTC. Its protein is CAASGTQPVDEQFF.

The chain recombines TRBV7-9 with TRBJ1-1; 8 nucleotides align to TRBD1. The germline V gene has CDR1 SEHNR and CDR2 FQNEAQ (reference sequence). Losses at the gene ends were 4 bases for V and 11 bases for J; bases not matched to a gene: 3. This CDR3 is 11 amino acids long. In nucleotides, the CDR3 is TGTGCCAGCAGCTCGACAGGGGACGCTTTCTTT. Translated: CASSSTGDAFF.

The chain combines TRBV12-2 with TRBJ2-1; no DNA check was done on the table's D call, TRBD1. TRBV12-2 corresponds to a pseudogene. The CDR3 has 13 residues. The CDR3 coding sequence is TGTGCACGCGCGGACAGGGCTTTGAATGAGCAGTTCTTC. It encodes CARADRALNEQFF.

This clone was detected only once. The rearrangement joins TRBV19 to TRBJ1-5; TRBD1 is a possible D gene (5 bases). Per the germline V gene, CDR1 is LNHDA and CDR2 is SQIVND (reference sequence). Trimming took off 11 bases at V and 6 bases at J, with 20 bases between the two ends. The CDR3 length is 14 residues. CDR3 nucleotides: TGTGCCTCTAAGGCCAGGGATACGGTTCAGCCCCAGCATTTT. Translation: CASKARDTVQPQHF.

The CDR3 protein is CASSSGHLSEGYTF. The DNA of the CDR3 is TGTGCCAGCAGTTCAGGACACCTCTCGGAGGGCTACACCTTC. V gene TRBV7-2 combines with J gene TRBJ1-2, with TRBD1 as a possible D gene (5 bases). The germline V gene has CDR1 SGHTA and CDR2 FQGNSA. This CDR3 spans 14 amino acids. Trimming removed 6 bases from V and 8 bases from J, with 19 bases in between.

The rearrangement links TRBV6-1 to TRBJ1-5; unclear D gene. In germline, CDR1 is MNHNS, CDR2 SASEGT. The CDR3 has 11 residues. The ends were cut back, 1 base at V and 7 bases at J, with 2 bases in the middle. CDR3: CASSEGQPQHF. DNA for the CDR3: TGTGCCAGCAGTGAAGGGCAGCCCCAGCATTTT.

The J gene is TRBJ2-1, the V gene TRBV2; D gene ambiguous. The CDR3 is 13 residues long. The V end was cut by 3 bases, the J end by 4 bases, with 7 bases between. Per germline, CDR1 SNHLY and CDR2 FYNNEI. The CDR3 region is CASSEVEYNEQFF. CDR3 bases: TGTGCCAGCAGTGAGGTTGAGTACAATGAGCAGTTCTTC.

The rearrangement joins TRBV1 to TRBJ2-1; the listed D gene, TRBD2, was not tested against the DNA. TRBV1 constitutes a pseudogene. The CDR3 totals 18 residues. The CDR3 DNA reads TGCACCAGCAGCCAAGGCCTAAACGGGGCGGACTACTACAATGAGCAGTTCTTC. The encoded protein is CTSSQGLNGADYYNEQFF.

The chain combines TRBV7-3 with TRBJ2-1; tentatively, D is TRBD1 (5 bases). V was cut by 3 bases and J by 6 bases, with 18 bases left in between. The germline gives CDR1 SGHTA, CDR2 FQGTGA. This CDR3 region has 16 residues. CDR3 region: CASSFGDRVGSNEQFF. The CDR3 bases are TGTGCCAGCAGCTTCGGCGACAGAGTAGGATCCAATGAGCAGTTCTTC.

V is TRBV19 and J is TRBJ2-4, with D possibly TRBD1 on 6 matching bases. Trimming took 4 bases from V and 1 from J, leaving 11 bases between them. CDR1 is LNHDA and CDR2 is SQIVND in the germline V gene (reference sequence). The CDR3 contains 15 residues. DNA for the CDR3: TGTGCCAGTAGTAGCTTCGGACAGGCCAAAAACATTCAGTACTTC. Translating it yields CASSSFGQAKNIQYF.

This chain links TRBV15 with TRBJ1-3; 8 bases are a match to TRBD1. CDR1 and CDR2 (germline): LNHNV, YYDKDF (reference sequence). The ends lost 3 bases at V and 4 bases at J; junction bases unmatched: 8. CDR3 length: 16 residues. The CDR3 bases are TGTGCCACCAGCAGCCGGGACAGGCTAGTAGGAAACACCATATATTTT. Protein product: CATSSRDRLVGNTIYF. The whole variable domain, filled in from reference TRBV15 and TRBJ1-3, reads DAMVIQNPRYQVTQFGKPVTLSCSQTLNHNVMYWYQQKSSQAPKLLFHYYDKDFNNEADTPDNFQSRRPNTSFCFLDIRSPGLGDTAMYLCATSSRDRLVGNTIYFGEGSWLTVV.

This chain uses TRBV6-5 with TRBJ2-7, with D maybe TRBD2 (6 bases). The CDR3 length is 14 residues. Germline V CDR1 and CDR2: MNHEY, SVGAGI. V lost 0 bases to trimming and J lost 4 bases, with 10 bases between them. This chain's CDR3 is CASSYSNGGYEQYF. CDR3 nucleotides: TGTGCCAGCAGTTACTCGAACGGAGGGTACGAGCAGTACTTC.

The chain joins TRBV27 to TRBJ2-3; 7 bases align to TRBD1. The V gene's germline CDR1 is MNHEY and CDR2 SMNVEV (reference sequence). Trimming cost V 5 bases and J 3 bases; bases outside gene matches: 8. The CDR3 is 15 residues long. The CDR3 coding sequence is TGTGCCAGCAGTCCCCAGGGGGTCGGAACAGATACGCAGTATTTT. Amino acid sequence: CASSPQGVGTDTQYF.

This sequence joins TRBV27 and TRBJ1-1; unclear D gene. The germline V gene has CDR1 MNHEY and CDR2 SMNVEV (reference sequence). The CDR3 has 14 amino acids. Trimming cost V 5 bases and J 6 bases, with 16 bases left between them. CDR3 amino acids: CASSPGTIEAEAFF. As DNA, the CDR3 is TGTGCCAGCAGTCCAGGAACGATTGAGGCTGAAGCTTTCTTT.

The chain employs TRBV19 and TRBJ1-4; D is unresolved. V was cut by 2 bases and J by 2 bases, with 6 bases left in between. CDR3 size: 14 residues. From germline, CDR1 is LNHDA and CDR2 SQIVND (reference sequence). The CDR3 DNA reads TGTGCCAGTAGTATAAGGTTGACTAATGAAAAACTGTTTTTT. Translated: CASSIRLTNEKLFF.

This chain uses TRBV10-3 with TRBJ1-2; 8 bases match TRBD1. The CDR3 has 14 residues. CDR1 and CDR2 (germline): ENHRY, SYGVKD. Trimming removed 6 bases from V and 7 bases from J; junction bases left unmatched: 10. The CDR3 loop reads CAIRAAGTGFGYTF. In DNA, the CDR3 is TGTGCCATCAGAGCCGCCGGGACAGGATTTGGCTACACCTTC.

This chain links TRBV5-4 with TRBJ2-3; TRBD2 matches 9 bases. Germline CDR1 reads SGHNT; CDR2 reads YYREEE (reference sequence). Unmatched junction bases numbered 5, after V lost 0 bases and J lost 3 bases. The CDR3 is 16 amino acids. This chain's CDR3 is CASSLVLSGRTDTQYF. The CDR3 coding sequence is TGTGCCAGCAGCTTGGTGCTTAGCGGGAGAACAGATACGCAGTATTTT.

The J gene is TRBJ2-3, the V gene TRBV30; D call uncertain. Germline assignment: CDR1 GTSNPN and CDR2 SVGIG (reference sequence). V was pared by 6 bases and J by 6 bases, with 13 bases between. CDR3 length: 12 residues. The CDR3 sequence is CACTARRDTQYF. CDR3 sequence (DNA): TGTGCCTGCACTGCACGAAGGGATACGCAGTATTTT.

V gene TRBV7-9 combines with J gene TRBJ1-1, with D uncertain. The CDR3 is 15 amino acids. CDR1 SEHNR and CDR2 FQNEAQ come from the germline V gene (reference sequence). V lost 7 bases, J lost 0 bases, and 15 bases lay in between. CDR3 DNA sequence: TGTGCCAGCATGCCCCCCCGATCCATGAACACTGAAGCTTTCTTT. Amino acids: CASMPPRSMNTEAFF.

The genes are TRBV10-1 and TRBJ2-7, with D possibly TRBD2 on 5 matching bases. V lost 5 bases and J lost 6, with 8 bases in between. CDR3 length equals 11 residues. Germline V gives CDR1 WNHNN, CDR2 SYGVQD (reference sequence). The CDR3 coding sequence is TGCGCCAGCAGTTTCGGGGTCGAGCAGTACTTC. Translation gives CASSFGVEQYF.

The V gene is TRBV27, the J gene TRBJ2-7; 7 bases line up with TRBD2. CDR3 size: 16 residues. CDR1 and CDR2 (germline): MNHEY, SMNVEV (reference sequence). Losses at the gene ends were 6 bases for V and 2 bases for J; bases not matched to a gene: 13. The CDR3 sequence is CASSLNPAGEAYEQYF. The CDR3 coding sequence is TGTGCCAGCAGCCTTAATCCCGCGGGAGAGGCCTACGAGCAGTACTTC.